The clone carrying this T cell receptor (beta chain) appeared once. This entry comes from a study of blood T cell repertoires in COVID-19. Turning to the study itself: Sites in the United States, Italy and Spain provided acute and convalescent COVID-19 samples. Sample material is recorded as cDNA or gDNA derived from T cells, B-cell-depleted T cells, or PBMCs.

Either two negative PCRs, clearance, or symptom resolution qualified Cohort 3 donors as recovered. As originally analysed: Using reference gene primer amplification, nucleated cell counts were estimated. TCRdb keeps only in-frame clones here, not all; method: immunoSEQ multiplex PCR. That table gives V, J and clone size, and the DNA gave D and trimming. The sample consists of under 250,000 clones, approximately 80% of them appearing once. The sample comprised PBMCs or T cells enriched from blood (not recorded which). The receptor was derived from a man between 60 and 75 years old who had recovered from COVID-19.

CDR3 DNA sequence: TGTGCCATCACAGACGGGTTGAACACTGAAGCTTTCTTT. Translating it yields CAITDGLNTEAFF. The chain carries TRBV10-3 and TRBJ1-1; no clear D gene. Germline-derived CDR1 and CDR2 are ENHRY and SYGVKD. The CDR3 totals 13 residues. V dropped 7 bases and J dropped 0 bases, with 9 bases sitting between them.